These 21 T cell receptor beta chains originate from one sample sequenced in a study of cytomegalovirus exposure and HLA in healthy donors. The PCR made use of 60 Vbeta and 13 Jbeta primers. TCRdb's table, derived via immunoSEQ multiplex PCR, lists solely in-frame clones and lacks some. The sample includes over 75,000 clones, 82% seen only once; the top ten take nearly 3.5%. The sample was PBMCs. These receptors were collected from a man aged 30 to 39 in good health and CMV-seropositive.

This clone was recorded once. The same CDR3 also results from other DNA sequences found in this sample. The V gene is TRBV7-6, the J gene TRBJ1-4, with 10 bases matching TRBD1. The CDR3 sequence is 17 residues long. CDR1 and CDR2 from the germline V gene are SGHVS and FNYEAQ. V lost 1 base and J lost 8; bases outside the gene matches: 10. CDR3: CASSLVGQGFNEEKLFF. In nucleotides, the CDR3 is TGTGCCAGCAGCTTAGTGGGACAGGGGTTTAACGAAGAAAAACTGTTTTTT.

This clone was seen a handful of times. The chain employs TRBV6-1 and TRBJ2-7, with unresolved D. The CDR3 is made up of 16 amino acids. Germline assignment: CDR1 MNHNS and CDR2 SASEGT. Trimming cost V 0 bases and J 1 base, with 13 bases left between them. DNA of the CDR3: TGTGCCAGCAGTGAAGCGTTGGAGCGTTGGTCCTACGAGCAGTACTTC. This codes for CASSEALERWSYEQYF.

The chain is built from TRBV7-2 and TRBJ2-1; D perhaps matches TRBD2 (6 bases). Looked up from germline, CDR1 is SGHTA and CDR2 is FQGNSA. Trimming removed 6 bases from V and 8 bases from J, with 11 bases in between. This CDR3 is built from 12 residues. The CDR3 nucleotides are TGTGCCAGCAGACGACTAGTTCATGAGCAGTTCTTC. This encodes CASRRLVHEQFF.

The chain couples TRBV2 to TRBJ2-7; no definite D call. Trimming removed 7 bases from V and 3 bases from J, with 13 bases in between. CDR1 is SNHLY and CDR2 is FYNNEI in the germline V gene. The CDR3 is 13 residues long. The DNA for the CDR3 is TGTGCCAGCAAATTGATAGAGCTCTACGAGCAGTACTTC. This translates into CASKLIELYEQYF.

The V and J genes are TRBV4-2 and TRBJ2-2; 10 positions agree with TRBD2. J lost 6 bases, V lost 2 bases, and 18 bases had no gene match. The CDR3 sequence is 20 residues long. Looked up from germline, CDR1 is LGHNA and CDR2 is YNFKEQ. The CDR3 nucleotides are TGTGCCAGCAGCCAATACAACGTGGGAGCGGGAGGGCCGCGGGCCGGGGAGCTGTTTTTT. As protein: CASSQYNVGAGGPRAGELFF.

V gene TRBV10-3 combines with J gene TRBJ2-7; D perhaps matches TRBD1 (5 bases). The CDR3 covers 12 residues. Germline values: CDR1 ENHRY, CDR2 SYGVKD. The V and J ends lost 6 bases and 3 bases respectively, with 9 bases between them. CDR3 in DNA: TGTGCCATCAGCGGACAAGACTACGAGCAGTACTTC. This translates into CAISGQDYEQYF.

This chain joins TRBV7-6 and TRBJ2-7, with 9 bases lining up with TRBD2. The CDR3 totals 16 residues. Germline-derived CDR1 and CDR2 are SGHVS and FNYEAQ. Trimming at V came to 1 base and at J to 6 bases, leaving 10 bases not matched to a gene. DNA of the CDR3: TGTGCCAGCAGCTTAGAAGTAGCGGGAGTAGGTGGCGAGCAGTACTTC. This sequence encodes CASSLEVAGVGGEQYF.

The rearrangement links TRBV28 to TRBJ1-1, with D tentatively TRBD1 (6 bases). The V end lost 6 bases, the J end lost 6 bases, and 20 bases lay between the germline ends. Germline lookup yields CDR1 MDHEN and CDR2 SYDVKM. The CDR3 is 15 residues long. This CDR3 is CASSLTTIKGAEAFF. The CDR3 bases are TGTGCCAGCAGCCTAACTACCATCAAGGGGGCTGAAGCTTTCTTT.

This chain uses TRBV7-8 with TRBJ1-5; weak D call: TRBD1 (5 bases). With 1 base removed from V and 6 bases from J, the gap between germline ends came to 7 bases. The germline V gene has CDR1 SGHVS and CDR2 FQNEAQ. CDR3 length equals 13 residues. The CDR3 spells CASSLGGGQPQHF. The CDR3 DNA sequence: TGTGCCAGCAGCTTAGGGGGGGGTCAGCCCCAGCATTTT.

The V call is TRBV28, the J call TRBJ2-7; 11 bases are shared with TRBD2. The CDR3 consists of 15 residues. V gave up 8 bases and J gave up 1 base; unmatched junction bases: 7. Per the germline V gene, CDR1 is MDHEN and CDR2 is SYDVKM. The CDR3 DNA is TGTGCCAGCTCCCGCGGGACTAGCGGTTCCTACGAGCAGTACTTC. It encodes CASSRGTSGSYEQYF.

V usage is TRBV18 and J usage is TRBJ2-7, with 9 bases aligning to TRBD2. The germline V gene encodes CDR1 KGHSH and CDR2 LQKENI. Unmatched junction bases numbered 6, after V lost 4 bases and J lost 5 bases. The CDR3 is 14 residues long. As DNA, the CDR3 is TGTGCCAGCTCACTGGTAGCGGGAGTGAACGAGCAGTACTTC. The encoded protein is CASSLVAGVNEQYF.

The CDR3 protein is CASNPSLTGRLFF. For the CDR3, the DNA is TGTGCCAGCAATCCGAGTCTTACAGGGCGACTGTTTTTT. The rearrangement joins TRBV5-5 to TRBJ1-4; tentative D call: TRBD1 (6 bases). The germline V and J ends were trimmed by 6 bases and 13 bases, with 19 bases remaining between them. The CDR3 is made up of 13 amino acids. Germline values: CDR1 SGHKS, CDR2 YYEKEE (reference sequence).

This clone showed up just a few times. This chain connects TRBV10-3 to TRBJ2-2, with TRBD2 identical over 11 bases. Germline loops: CDR1 ENHRY, CDR2 SYGVKD. The CDR3 contains 17 residues. Germline trimming cut 11 bases from V and 7 bases from J; bases unmatched to any gene: 18. This CDR3 is CASTGTSGIPGRGELFF. CDR3 coding DNA: TGTGCCTCGACCGGGACTAGCGGAATCCCCGGCCGCGGGGAGCTGTTTTTT.

J is TRBJ2-5 and V is TRBV7-9, with 9 nucleotides matching TRBD1. Germline lookup yields CDR1 SEHNR and CDR2 FQNEAQ (reference sequence). Trimming removed 5 bases from V and 5 bases from J; junction bases left unmatched: 6. There are 14 residues in the CDR3. In nucleotides, the CDR3 is TGTGCCAGCAGCGAGACAGGGGGTCTCGAGACCCAGTACTTC. Translating gives CASSETGGLETQYF.

This clone was observed a single time. The chain recombines TRBV5-6 with TRBJ2-7, with D unresolved. Germline V CDR1 and CDR2: SGHDT, YYEEEE. There are 13 residues in the CDR3. Trimming left V 2 bases short and J 4 bases short, with 10 bases between. The CDR3 nucleotides are TGTGCCAGCAGCTTATCTGCGGTGTACGAGCAGTACTTC. This translates into CASSLSAVYEQYF.

The V and J genes are TRBV4-1 and TRBJ2-1; tentatively, D is TRBD2 (6 bases). The CDR3 runs to 17 residues. Per germline, CDR1 MGHRA and CDR2 YSYEKL. The V and J ends lost 1 base and 12 bases respectively, with 25 bases between them. The CDR3 protein is CASSQGEDNRLGGPQFF. Written as DNA, the CDR3 is TGCGCCAGCAGCCAAGGAGAGGATAACCGACTTGGAGGGCCGCAGTTCTTC.

The chain has TRBV5-4 and TRBJ1-1; perhaps TRBD1 as D (6 bases). The germline V gene has CDR1 SGHNT and CDR2 YYREEE (reference sequence). This CDR3 comprises 17 residues. V dropped 3 bases and J dropped 0 bases, with 18 bases sitting between them. CDR3 protein: CASSSPGTGTLNTEAFF. Here the CDR3 DNA reads TGTGCCAGCAGCTCTCCCGGAACCGGGACACTGAACACTGAAGCTTTCTTT.

This chain connects TRBV5-6 to TRBJ1-3; D remains unclear. V shed 1 base and J shed 0 bases, with 11 bases lying between them. The CDR3 spans 16 residues. CDR1 is SGHDT and CDR2 is YYEEEE in the germline V gene. In DNA, the CDR3 is TGTGCCAGCAGCTTGAATATCGAACTCTCTGGAAACACCATATATTTT. Translating it yields CASSLNIELSGNTIYF.

Note on this clone: A much larger clone is a single base away; this may be a read error. J is TRBJ1-1 and V is TRBV7-9, with D possibly matching TRBD1 (5 bases). The CDR3 length is 13 residues. Germline values: CDR1 SEHNR, CDR2 FQNEAQ (reference sequence). Trimming cost V 6 bases and J 0 bases, with 8 bases left between them. CDR3 amino acids: CASSSTVNTEAFF. CDR3 DNA sequence: TGTGCCAGCAGTTCGACAGTGAACACTGAAGCTTTCTTT.

The V gene is TRBV5-4, the J gene TRBJ1-4, with 8 bases matching TRBD1. The CDR3 extends over 16 amino acids. V lost 2 bases and J lost 6; bases outside the gene matches: 9. In germline, CDR1 is SGHNT, CDR2 YYREEE (reference sequence). This CDR3 reads CASSFTWTGKHEKLFF. DNA of the CDR3: TGTGCCAGCAGCTTTACATGGACAGGGAAACATGAAAAACTGTTTTTT.

The CDR3 nucleotides are TGTGCCAGCAGCTTAAGGAGAAATCAGCCCCAGCATTTT. Amino acid sequence: CASSLRRNQPQHF. The chain recombines TRBV7-2 with TRBJ1-5; D is undetermined. Germline lookup yields CDR1 SGHTA and CDR2 FQGNSA. CDR3 length: 13 residues. V lost 2 bases and J 4 bases, leaving 6 bases between the germline ends.